This is a list of T cell receptor beta chains from one sample in a study of multiple sclerosis patients with progressive multifocal leukoencephalopathy. Some clones are missing from TCRdb's copy, which holds only in-frame ones; the method was immunoSEQ multiplex PCR. The table lists around 25,000 clones, around 93% of them singletons. Sequencing used PBMCs, obtained from a patient treated with natalizumab. The receptors derive from a man between 25 and 39 years old with multiple sclerosis. CDR3s leave out the opening cysteine and the closing phenylalanine or tryptophan. Fields, in order: D gene, J gene, V gene, CDR3 protein. The D gene is left open where the match is weak.

d_call: TRBD2
j_call: TRBJ2-3
v_call: TRBV2
cdr3_aa: ASSSPGPGGDTQY

d_call: NA
j_call: TRBJ2-5
v_call: TRBV6-1
cdr3_aa: ASSERPGVESGTRRKTQY

d_call: NA
j_call: TRBJ1-1
v_call: TRBV11-2
cdr3_aa: ASSPWRTEAF

d_call: TRBD1
j_call: TRBJ2-5
v_call: TRBV27
cdr3_aa: ASSLYRPGTERYLKETQY

d_call: NA
j_call: TRBJ2-2
v_call: TRBV6-5
cdr3_aa: ASSHGTNTGELF

d_call: NA
j_call: TRBJ1-1
v_call: TRBV7-9
cdr3_aa: ASSPVARGGNTEAF

d_call: NA
j_call: TRBJ1-1
v_call: TRBV15
cdr3_aa: ATSRGQGIGNTEAF

d_call: NA
j_call: TRBJ2-7
v_call: TRBV5-4
cdr3_aa: ASSPQGGSYEQY

d_call: NA
j_call: TRBJ1-4
v_call: TRBV7-6
cdr3_aa: ASSLYTGAAGGEEKLF

d_call: NA
j_call: TRBJ1-2
v_call: TRBV4-3
cdr3_aa: ASSQDPQGWGGYT

d_call: TRBD2
j_call: TRBJ2-1
v_call: TRBV4-3
cdr3_aa: ASSQERPSSGSRNEQF

d_call: NA
j_call: TRBJ1-4
v_call: TRBV29-1
cdr3_aa: SVATQTTNEKLF

d_call: TRBD2
j_call: TRBJ2-5
v_call: TRBV18
cdr3_aa: ASSPRLAGGGETQY

d_call: TRBD2
j_call: TRBJ2-7
v_call: TRBV13
cdr3_aa: ASSLGGPSGRAGQY

d_call: NA
j_call: TRBJ1-2
v_call: TRBV5-1
cdr3_aa: ASSPSGAGHGYT

d_call: TRBD1
j_call: TRBJ1-5
v_call: TRBV7-6
cdr3_aa: ASSQGADTYSSNQPQH

d_call: NA
j_call: TRBJ1-1
v_call: TRBV4-1
cdr3_aa: ASSQAWWVNTEAF

d_call: NA
j_call: TRBJ2-3
v_call: TRBV6-9
cdr3_aa: ASSYPGGGGDTQY

d_call: TRBD1
j_call: TRBJ1-4
v_call: TRBV25-1
cdr3_aa: ASSRDRGLFDEKLF

d_call: TRBD1
j_call: TRBJ1-1
v_call: TRBV12-5
cdr3_aa: ASGPRQGEMNTEAF

d_call: TRBD1
j_call: TRBJ2-1
v_call: TRBV7-9
cdr3_aa: ASTPGTGGLDEQF

d_call: NA
j_call: TRBJ2-7
v_call: TRBV5-1
cdr3_aa: ASSFRDNSYEQY

d_call: NA
j_call: TRBJ2-7
v_call: TRBV4-3
cdr3_aa: ASSQENTLQVAYEQY

d_call: NA
j_call: TRBJ1-3
v_call: TRBV6-1
cdr3_aa: ASIPAGNTIY

d_call: TRBD2
j_call: TRBJ2-3
v_call: TRBV11-3
cdr3_aa: ASSPKRESWTDTQY

d_call: TRBD1
j_call: TRBJ1-2
v_call: TRBV6-1
cdr3_aa: ASRAGTDYGYT

d_call: TRBD1
j_call: TRBJ2-6
v_call: TRBV10-3
cdr3_aa: AISNRGPGANVLT

d_call: NA
j_call: TRBJ2-6
v_call: TRBV15
cdr3_aa: ATSRSWGRASGANVLT

d_call: NA
j_call: TRBJ1-1
v_call: TRBV30
cdr3_aa: ARGRMNTEAF

d_call: NA
j_call: TRBJ2-7
v_call: TRBV4-3
cdr3_aa: ASSLGTASYEQY

d_call: NA
j_call: TRBJ1-5
v_call: TRBV6-5
cdr3_aa: ASSYSWDSNQPQH

d_call: TRBD1
j_call: TRBJ1-2
v_call: TRBV7-9
cdr3_aa: ASSPPDRDHNYGYT

d_call: TRBD2
j_call: NA
v_call: TRBV4-1
cdr3_aa: ASSQEAAGVKGPSSYEQY

d_call: TRBD2
j_call: TRBJ2-3
v_call: TRBV4-1
cdr3_aa: ASSQETSAPTDTQY

d_call: NA
j_call: TRBJ1-4
v_call: TRBV2
cdr3_aa: ASRQGYATNEKLF

d_call: NA
j_call: TRBJ2-7
v_call: TRBV5-6
cdr3_aa: ASSSRQTYYEQY

d_call: NA
j_call: TRBJ1-5
v_call: TRBV7-9
cdr3_aa: ASSTRRGQPQH

d_call: NA
j_call: TRBJ2-7
v_call: TRBV5-5
cdr3_aa: ASSLAGADYEQY

d_call: TRBD2
j_call: TRBJ2-5
v_call: TRBV2
cdr3_aa: ASSTPGLAGGETQY

d_call: NA
j_call: TRBJ2-2
v_call: TRBV2
cdr3_aa: ASSDPGELF

d_call: NA
j_call: TRBJ2-7
v_call: TRBV5-1
cdr3_aa: ASSLLDSYEQY

d_call: TRBD1
j_call: TRBJ1-5
v_call: TRBV4-1
cdr3_aa: ASSLRAPGQGIRGPQH

d_call: TRBD1
j_call: TRBJ2-1
v_call: TRBV6-4
cdr3_aa: ASSGQGTGEQF

d_call: NA
j_call: TRBJ1-3
v_call: TRBV30
cdr3_aa: AWSVLGGHGGNTIY

d_call: NA
j_call: TRBJ2-2
v_call: TRBV6-5
cdr3_aa: ASSYRASRHGELF

d_call: NA
j_call: TRBJ2-3
v_call: TRBV2
cdr3_aa: ASKLADTQY